This T cell receptor (beta chain) was documented in a study of esophageal squamous cell carcinoma under preoperative chemotherapy (dated by TCRdb to 2016 to 2018). At the level of the whole study: In the study, TCR repertoires were profiled in both peripheral blood T cells and tumor-infiltrating lymphocytes. Repertoires were compared between samples taken before and after paclitaxel-nedaplatin therapy. The effects of paclitaxel-nedaplatin chemotherapy on T-cell receptor repertoires in patients with esophageal squamous cell carcinoma were assessed. The cohort comprised roughly 5 patients with primary esophageal squamous cell carcinoma. The paper's findings and limits, for the study overall: Rather than arising solely from local clonal changes, post-treatment tumor-infiltrating lymphocytes appeared to come partly from peripheral T cells that migrated into the tumor. The analysis included only 5 or 6 patients with esophageal squamous cell carcinoma, making the cohort small. Clonotype frequencies shifted immediately and substantially under paclitaxel-nedaplatin therapy, and abundant clones were more likely to contract than to amplify. After chemotherapy, peripheral T cells showed a significant rise in TCR diversity, whereas tumor-infiltrating lymphocytes did not.

CDR1 and CDR2, per the germline V gene, are MNHNS and SASEGT. Spanning cysteine to phenylalanine, the CDR3 consists of 14 amino acids. The CDR3 DNA has 42 bases and is translated from base 1. Clipping removes 8 bases from V and 2 bases from J, with 6 as the unmatched junction base count. Sample time point, as interpreted from the label and publication: after preoperative PTX-NDP chemotherapy. Patients received paclitaxel-nedaplatin as preoperative chemotherapy before surgery. This clonotype was counted at least ten times. The antigen it recognizes is unknown. No much larger clonotype is one base removed from it; base qualities were not supplied. The library relied on PCR. TCRdb shows the sequencer as HiSeq X Ten. High-throughput sequencing was used to characterize TCR repertoires. TCRdb trimmed public reads at Q25 via fastp, called clones via MiXCR and kept in-frame beta chains. All rows with the same CDR3 protein become a single entry with the most common DNA and genes. Counted in this sample were some 30,000 distinct CDR3 sequences; 52% of them appeared once. The ten largest clones capture roughly 20% of the sample.

Sample collection was performed from a patient given preoperative chemotherapy. This TCR was sampled from a human donor with esophageal squamous cell carcinoma. The donor label of this sample is uncertain. The rearrangement joined TRBV6-1 to TRBJ2-5; 9 bases in between match TRBD1. The CDR3 here reads CASGIDRGQETQYF. The DNA sequence is given as TGTGCCAGCGGGATAGACAGGGGGCAAGAGACCCAGTACTTC.